The 4 T cell receptor beta chains reported below all come from one sample, sequenced in a study of CD8+ T cells in alopecia areata. Isolated RNA was reverse transcribed into cDNA used as the sequencing template. Sequencing was performed with immunoSEQ multiplex PCR; in TCRdb, only in-frame clones are kept and a portion is missing. The sample includes roughly 100,000 clones, roughly half of them seen just once. Source material: CD4+ T cells sorted from blood. The origin of the receptors is a human donor in good health.

The rearrangement uses TRBV7-9 and TRBJ2-7; the D is unclear. V was clipped by 4 bases and J by 4 bases, with 8 bases between them. The CDR3 runs to 12 residues. Germline CDR1 is SEHNR and CDR2 is FQNEAQ (reference sequence). In DNA, the CDR3 is TGTGCCAGCAGCTCGGTGTTTTACGAGCAGTACTTC. Translated, it gives CASSSVFYEQYF. The variable domain in full, with the rest retrieved from reference TRBV7-9 and TRBJ2-7, is DTGVSQNPRHKITKRGQNVTFRCDPISEHNRLYWYRQTLGQGPEFLTYFQNEAQLEKSRLLSDRFSAERPKGSFSTLEIQRTEQGDSAMYLCASSSVFYEQYFGPGTRLTVT.

The chain is built from TRBV4-2 and TRBJ1-6, with 8 bases that match TRBD1. Germline CDR1 is LGHNA and CDR2 is YNFKEQ. V trimming: 3 bases; J trimming: 5 bases; junction bases outside the gene matches: 6. The CDR3 sequence is 16 residues long. CDR3 bases: TGTGCCAGCAGCCAGGACCCGGGACAGGATAATTCACCCCTCCACTTT. Amino acids: CASSQDPGQDNSPLHF.

J is TRBJ2-1 and V is TRBV29-1; 8 bases are shared with TRBD2. The CDR3 contains 14 residues. The ends lost 7 bases at V and 4 bases at J; junction bases unmatched: 9. CDR1 and CDR2 from the germline V gene are SQVTM and ANQGSEA. The CDR3 nucleotides are TGCAGCGCTTGCCAGCGGGGGAAGTACAATGAGCAGTTCTTC. This encodes CSACQRGKYNEQFF.

This chain links TRBV7-9 with TRBJ1-1, with 11 bases identical to TRBD1. V gave up 0 bases and J gave up 4 bases; unmatched junction bases: 7. The CDR3 loop spans 17 amino acids. Germline lookup yields CDR1 SEHNR and CDR2 FQNEAQ (reference sequence). Here the CDR3 DNA reads TGTGCCAGCAGCTTAGCGGGGACAGGGGGATTGGGCACTGAAGCTTTCTTT. Its protein is CASSLAGTGGLGTEAFF.